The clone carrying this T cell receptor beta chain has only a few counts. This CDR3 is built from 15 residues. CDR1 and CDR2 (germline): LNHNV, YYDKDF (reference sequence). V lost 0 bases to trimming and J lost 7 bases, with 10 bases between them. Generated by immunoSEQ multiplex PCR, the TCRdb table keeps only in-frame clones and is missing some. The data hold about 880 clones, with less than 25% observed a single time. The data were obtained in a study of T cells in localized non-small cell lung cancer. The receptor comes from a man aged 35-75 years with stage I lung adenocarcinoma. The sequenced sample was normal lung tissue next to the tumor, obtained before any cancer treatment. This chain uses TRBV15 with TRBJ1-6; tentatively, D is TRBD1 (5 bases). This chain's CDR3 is CATSRDSGVNSPLHF. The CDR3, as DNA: TGTGCCACCAGCAGAGATTCGGGGGTAAATTCACCCCTCCACTTT.